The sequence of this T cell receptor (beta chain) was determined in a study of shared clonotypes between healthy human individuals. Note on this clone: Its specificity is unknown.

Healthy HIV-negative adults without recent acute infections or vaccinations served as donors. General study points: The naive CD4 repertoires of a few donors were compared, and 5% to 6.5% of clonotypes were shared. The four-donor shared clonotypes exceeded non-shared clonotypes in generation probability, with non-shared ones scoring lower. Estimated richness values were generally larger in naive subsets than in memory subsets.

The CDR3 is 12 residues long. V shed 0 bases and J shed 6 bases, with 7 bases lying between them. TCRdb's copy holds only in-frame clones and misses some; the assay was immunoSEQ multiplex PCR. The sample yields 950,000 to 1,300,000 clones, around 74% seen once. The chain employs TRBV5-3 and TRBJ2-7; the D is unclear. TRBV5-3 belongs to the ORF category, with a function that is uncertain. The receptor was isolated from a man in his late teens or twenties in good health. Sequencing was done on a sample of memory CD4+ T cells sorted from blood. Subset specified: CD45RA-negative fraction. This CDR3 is CARSLASAEQYF. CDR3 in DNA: TGTGCCAGAAGCTTGGCCTCCGCCGAGCAGTACTTC.